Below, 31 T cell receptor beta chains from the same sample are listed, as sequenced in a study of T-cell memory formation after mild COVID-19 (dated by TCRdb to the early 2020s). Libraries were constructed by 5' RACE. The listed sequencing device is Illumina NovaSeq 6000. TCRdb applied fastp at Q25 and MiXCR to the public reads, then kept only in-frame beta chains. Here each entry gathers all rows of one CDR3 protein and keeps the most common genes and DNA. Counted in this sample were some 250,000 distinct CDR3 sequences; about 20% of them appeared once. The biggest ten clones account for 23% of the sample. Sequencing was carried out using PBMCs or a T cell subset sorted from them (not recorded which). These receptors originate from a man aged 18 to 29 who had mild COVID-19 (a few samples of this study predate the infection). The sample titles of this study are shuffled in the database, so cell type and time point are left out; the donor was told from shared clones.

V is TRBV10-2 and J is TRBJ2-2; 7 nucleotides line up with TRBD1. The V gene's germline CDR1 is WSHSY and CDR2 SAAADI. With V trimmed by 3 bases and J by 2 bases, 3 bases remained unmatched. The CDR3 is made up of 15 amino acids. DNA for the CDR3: TGCGCCAGCAGTGATGGGACAGCCAACACCGGGGAGCTGTTTTTT. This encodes CASSDGTANTGELFF.

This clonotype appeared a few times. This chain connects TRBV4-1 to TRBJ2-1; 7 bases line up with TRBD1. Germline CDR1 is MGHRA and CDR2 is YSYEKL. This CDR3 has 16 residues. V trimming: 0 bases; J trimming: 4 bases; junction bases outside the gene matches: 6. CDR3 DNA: TGCGCCAGCAGCCAAGATCAGAGGACAGGTTACAATGAGCAGTTCTTC. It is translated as CASSQDQRTGYNEQFF.

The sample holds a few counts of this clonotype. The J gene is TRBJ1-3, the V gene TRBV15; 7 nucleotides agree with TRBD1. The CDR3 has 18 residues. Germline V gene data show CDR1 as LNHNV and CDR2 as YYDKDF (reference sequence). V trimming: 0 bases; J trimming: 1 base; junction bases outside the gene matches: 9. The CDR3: CATSRDSGTEASGNTIYF. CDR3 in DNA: TGTGCCACCAGCAGAGATAGCGGGACAGAGGCTTCTGGAAACACCATATATTTT.

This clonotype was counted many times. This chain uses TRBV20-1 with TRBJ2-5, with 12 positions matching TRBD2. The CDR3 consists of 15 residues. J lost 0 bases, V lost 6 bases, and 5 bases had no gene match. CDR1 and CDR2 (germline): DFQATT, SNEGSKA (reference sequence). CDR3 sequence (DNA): TGCAGTGCGCGAAGACTAGCGGGGGACCAAGAGACCCAGTACTTC. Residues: CSARRLAGDQETQYF.

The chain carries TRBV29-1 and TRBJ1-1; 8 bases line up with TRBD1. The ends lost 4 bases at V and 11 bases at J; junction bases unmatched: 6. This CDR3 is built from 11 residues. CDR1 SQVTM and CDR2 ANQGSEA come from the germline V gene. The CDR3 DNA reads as TGCAGCGTTGTTCAGGGGGCCTGGGCTTTCTTT. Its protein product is CSVVQGAWAFF.

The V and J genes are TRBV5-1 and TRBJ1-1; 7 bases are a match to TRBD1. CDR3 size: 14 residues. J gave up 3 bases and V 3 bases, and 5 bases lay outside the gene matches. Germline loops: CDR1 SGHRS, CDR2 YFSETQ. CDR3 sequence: CASSSTGADTEAFF. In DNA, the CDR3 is TGCGCCAGCAGCTCTACAGGGGCTGACACTGAAGCTTTCTTT.

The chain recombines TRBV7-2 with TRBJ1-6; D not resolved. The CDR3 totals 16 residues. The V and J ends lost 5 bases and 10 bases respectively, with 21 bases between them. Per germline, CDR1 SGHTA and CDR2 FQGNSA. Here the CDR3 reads CASSLRLFGPGSPLHF. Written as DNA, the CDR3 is TGTGCCAGCAGCCTCAGGCTATTCGGTCCGGGGTCACCCCTCCACTTT.

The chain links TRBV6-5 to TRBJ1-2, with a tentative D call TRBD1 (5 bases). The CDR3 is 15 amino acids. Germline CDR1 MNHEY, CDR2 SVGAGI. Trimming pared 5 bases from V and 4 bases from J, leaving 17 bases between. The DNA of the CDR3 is TGTGCCAGCAGTAGTCAGGGTACGGGCAGCTATGGCTACACCTTC. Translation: CASSSQGTGSYGYTF.

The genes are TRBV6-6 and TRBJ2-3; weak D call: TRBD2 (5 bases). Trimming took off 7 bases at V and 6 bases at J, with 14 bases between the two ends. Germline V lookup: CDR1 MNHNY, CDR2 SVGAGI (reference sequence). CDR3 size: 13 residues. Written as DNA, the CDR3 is TGTGCCAGCATTCCGGGCCCGGGGGATACGCAGTATTTT. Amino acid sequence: CASIPGPGDTQYF.

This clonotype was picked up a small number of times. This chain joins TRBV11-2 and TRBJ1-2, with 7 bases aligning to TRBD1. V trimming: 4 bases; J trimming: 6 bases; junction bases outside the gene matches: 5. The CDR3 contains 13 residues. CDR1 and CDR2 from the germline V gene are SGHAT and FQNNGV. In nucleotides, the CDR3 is TGTGCCAGCAGCTACCGACAGGGCCATGGCTACACCTTC. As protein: CASSYRQGHGYTF.

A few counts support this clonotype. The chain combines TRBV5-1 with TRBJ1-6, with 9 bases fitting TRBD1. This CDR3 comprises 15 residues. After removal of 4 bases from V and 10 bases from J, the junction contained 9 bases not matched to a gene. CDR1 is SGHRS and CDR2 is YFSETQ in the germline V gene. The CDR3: CASSRNTGGESPLHF. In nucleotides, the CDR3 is TGCGCCAGCAGCAGAAATACAGGGGGCGAATCACCCCTCCACTTT. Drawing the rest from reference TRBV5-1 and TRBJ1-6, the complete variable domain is KAGVTQTPRYLIKTRGQQVTLSCSPISGHRSVSWYQQTPGQGLQFLFEYFSETQRNKGNFPGRFSGRQFSNSRSEMNVSTLELGDSALYLCASSRNTGGESPLHFGNGTRLTVT.

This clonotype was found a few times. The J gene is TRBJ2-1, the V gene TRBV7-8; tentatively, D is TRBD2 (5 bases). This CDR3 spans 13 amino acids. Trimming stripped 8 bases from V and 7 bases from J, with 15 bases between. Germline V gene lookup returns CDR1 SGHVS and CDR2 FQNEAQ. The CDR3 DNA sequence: TGTGCCAGCGTGGAGGAATTAGGGAATGAGCAGTTCTTC. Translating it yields CASVEELGNEQFF.

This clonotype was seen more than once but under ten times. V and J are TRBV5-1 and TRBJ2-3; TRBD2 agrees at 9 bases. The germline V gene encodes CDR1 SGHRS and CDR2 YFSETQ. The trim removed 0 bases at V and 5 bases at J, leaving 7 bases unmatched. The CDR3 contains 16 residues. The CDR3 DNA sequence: TGCGCCAGCAGCTTGGCCGGCGGGGGGGCTATAGATACGCAGTATTTT. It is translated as CASSLAGGGAIDTQYF.

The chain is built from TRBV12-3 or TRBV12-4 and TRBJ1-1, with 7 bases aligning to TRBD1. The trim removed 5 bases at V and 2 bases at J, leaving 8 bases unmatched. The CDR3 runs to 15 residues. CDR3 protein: CASSQGDRRNTEAFF. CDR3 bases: TGTGCCAGCAGTCAAGGGGACAGAAGAAACACTGAAGCTTTCTTT.

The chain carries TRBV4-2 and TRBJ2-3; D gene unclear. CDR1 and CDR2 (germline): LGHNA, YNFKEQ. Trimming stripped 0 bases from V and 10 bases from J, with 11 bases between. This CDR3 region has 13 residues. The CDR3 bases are TGTGCCAGCAGCCAAGATTTAGGGTTGGCGCAGTATTTT. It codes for CASSQDLGLAQYF.

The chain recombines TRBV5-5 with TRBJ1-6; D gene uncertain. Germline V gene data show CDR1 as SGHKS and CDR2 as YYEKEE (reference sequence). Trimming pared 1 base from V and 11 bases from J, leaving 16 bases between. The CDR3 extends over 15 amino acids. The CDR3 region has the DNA TGTGCCAGCAGCTTGTACGGTTCTACGAATGCACCCCTCCACTTT. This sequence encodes CASSLYGSTNAPLHF.

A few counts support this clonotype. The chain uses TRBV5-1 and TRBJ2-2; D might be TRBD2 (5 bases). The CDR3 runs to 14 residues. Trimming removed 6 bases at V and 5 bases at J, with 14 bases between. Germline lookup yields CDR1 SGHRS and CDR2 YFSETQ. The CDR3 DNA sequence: TGCGCCAGCATCGAGGGCAGTGGGACCGGGGAGCTGTTTTTT. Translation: CASIEGSGTGELFF. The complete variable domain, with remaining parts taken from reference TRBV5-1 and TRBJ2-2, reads KAGVTQTPRYLIKTRGQQVTLSCSPISGHRSVSWYQQTPGQGLQFLFEYFSETQRNKGNFPGRFSGRQFSNSRSEMNVSTLELGDSALYLCASIEGSGTGELFFGEGSRLTVL.

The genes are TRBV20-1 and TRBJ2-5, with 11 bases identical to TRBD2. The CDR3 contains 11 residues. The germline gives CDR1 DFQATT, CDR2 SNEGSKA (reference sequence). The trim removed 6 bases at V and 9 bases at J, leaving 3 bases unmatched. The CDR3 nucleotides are TGCAGTGCAATAGCGGGGGGGCCCCAGTACTTC. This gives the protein CSAIAGGPQYF.

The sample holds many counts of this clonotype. The CDR3 loop reads CASSFGLSSYNEQFF. DNA for the CDR3: TGCGCCAGCAGCTTTGGACTTAGCTCCTACAATGAGCAGTTCTTC. The rearrangement links TRBV5-1 to TRBJ2-1, with a possible D match to TRBD2 (5 bases). V was pared by 2 bases and J by 0 bases, with 9 bases between. CDR3 length equals 15 residues. Germline CDR1 is SGHRS and CDR2 is YFSETQ.

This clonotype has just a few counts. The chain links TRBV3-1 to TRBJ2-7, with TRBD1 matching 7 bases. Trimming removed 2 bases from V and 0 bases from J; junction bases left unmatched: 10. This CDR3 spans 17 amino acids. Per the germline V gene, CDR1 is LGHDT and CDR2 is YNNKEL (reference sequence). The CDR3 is CASSQSIRQGSSYEQYF. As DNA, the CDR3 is TGTGCCAGCAGCCAAAGCATTAGACAGGGCAGCTCCTACGAGCAGTACTTC.

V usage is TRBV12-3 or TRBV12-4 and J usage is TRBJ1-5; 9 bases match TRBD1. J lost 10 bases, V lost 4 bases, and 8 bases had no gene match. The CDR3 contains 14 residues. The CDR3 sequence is CASSYRQGGAPQHF. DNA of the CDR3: TGTGCCAGCAGTTACCGACAGGGGGGGGCTCCCCAGCATTTT.

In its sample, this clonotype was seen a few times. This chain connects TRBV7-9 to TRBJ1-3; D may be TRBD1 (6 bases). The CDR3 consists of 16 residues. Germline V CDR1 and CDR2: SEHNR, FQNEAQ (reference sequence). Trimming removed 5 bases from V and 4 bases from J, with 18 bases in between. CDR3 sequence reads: CASSPKIRTAGNTIYF. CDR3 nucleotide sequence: TGTGCCAGCAGCCCTAAGATCCGGACAGCGGGAAACACCATATATTTT.

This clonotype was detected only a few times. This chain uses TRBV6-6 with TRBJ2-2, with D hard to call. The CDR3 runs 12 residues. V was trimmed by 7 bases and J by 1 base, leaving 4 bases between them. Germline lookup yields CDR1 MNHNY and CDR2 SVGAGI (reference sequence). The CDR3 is CASNGNTGELFF. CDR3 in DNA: TGTGCCAGCAATGGGAACACCGGGGAGCTGTTTTTT.

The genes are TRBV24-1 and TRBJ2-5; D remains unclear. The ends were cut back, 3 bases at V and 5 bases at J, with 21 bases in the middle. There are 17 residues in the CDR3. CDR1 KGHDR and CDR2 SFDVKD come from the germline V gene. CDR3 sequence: CATSDPAAQTFSETQYF. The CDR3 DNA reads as TGTGCCACCAGTGATCCTGCGGCGCAGACATTCTCGGAGACCCAGTACTTC.

CDR3 sequence: CASIWGTATDTQYF. The CDR3 coding sequence is TGTGCCAGCATCTGGGGGACAGCCACAGATACGCAGTATTTT. The V and J genes are TRBV7-9 and TRBJ2-3, with 7 bases fitting TRBD1. The CDR3 contains 14 residues. Germline V CDR1 and CDR2: SEHNR, FQNEAQ (reference sequence). The V segment lost 7 bases and the J segment 2 bases; nucleotides outside the gene matches: 6.

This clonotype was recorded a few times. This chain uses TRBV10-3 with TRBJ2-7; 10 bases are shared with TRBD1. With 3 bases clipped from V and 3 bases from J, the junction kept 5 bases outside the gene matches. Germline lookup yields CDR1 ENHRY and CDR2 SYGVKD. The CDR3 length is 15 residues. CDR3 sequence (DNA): TGTGCCATCAGTGAAAGGACAGGGGGAGTCTACGAGCAGTACGTC. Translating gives CAISERTGGVYEQYV.

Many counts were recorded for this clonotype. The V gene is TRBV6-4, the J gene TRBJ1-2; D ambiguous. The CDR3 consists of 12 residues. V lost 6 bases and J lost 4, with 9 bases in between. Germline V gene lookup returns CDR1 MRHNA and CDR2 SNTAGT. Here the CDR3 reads CASRHLTYGYTF. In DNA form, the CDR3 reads TGTGCCAGCAGACACCTGACCTATGGCTACACCTTC.

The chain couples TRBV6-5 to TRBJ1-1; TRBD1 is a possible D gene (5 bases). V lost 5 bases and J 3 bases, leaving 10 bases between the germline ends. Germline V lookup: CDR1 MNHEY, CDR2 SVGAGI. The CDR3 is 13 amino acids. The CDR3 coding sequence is TGTGCCAGCAGTCAGGGAGTAGACACTGAAGCTTTCTTT. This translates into CASSQGVDTEAFF.

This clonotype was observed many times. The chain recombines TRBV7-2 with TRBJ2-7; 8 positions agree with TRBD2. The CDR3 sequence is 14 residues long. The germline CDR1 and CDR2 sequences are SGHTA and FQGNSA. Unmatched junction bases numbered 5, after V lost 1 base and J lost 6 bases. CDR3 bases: TGTGCCAGCAGCTTAGTGTTGGCGGGGGGCGAGCAGTACTTC. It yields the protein CASSLVLAGGEQYF. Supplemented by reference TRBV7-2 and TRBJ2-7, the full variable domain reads GAGVSQSPSNKVTEKGKDVELRCDPISGHTALYWYRQSLGQGLEFLIYFQGNSAPDKSGLPSDRFSAERTGGSVSTLTIQRTQQEDSAVYLCASSLVLAGGEQYFGPGTRLTVT.

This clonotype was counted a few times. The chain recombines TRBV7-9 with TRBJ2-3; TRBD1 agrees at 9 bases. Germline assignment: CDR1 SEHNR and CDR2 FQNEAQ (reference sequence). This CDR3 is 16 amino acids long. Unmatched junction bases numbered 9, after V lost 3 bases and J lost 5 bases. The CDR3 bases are TGTGCCAGCAGCTTTCCCGGGACAGGGAGTCAAGATACGCAGTATTTT. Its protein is CASSFPGTGSQDTQYF.

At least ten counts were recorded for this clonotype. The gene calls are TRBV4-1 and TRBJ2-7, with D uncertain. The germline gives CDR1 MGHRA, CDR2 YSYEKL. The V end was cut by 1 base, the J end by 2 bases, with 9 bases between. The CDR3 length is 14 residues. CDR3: CASSQGPSPYEQYF. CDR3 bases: TGCGCCAGCAGCCAAGGGCCCTCCCCCTACGAGCAGTACTTC.